These 3 T cell receptor beta chains were all obtained from the same sample, sequenced in a study of blood T cell repertoires in COVID-19. Produced via immunoSEQ multiplex PCR; TCRdb's table is partial and in-frame only. The top ten clones hold roughly 20% of a sample with roughly 50,000 clones, roughly nine tenths of them seen once. Specimen: peripheral blood. These receptors all come from a human donor in a cohort sampled during active COVID-19.

The chain is built from TRBV6-5 and TRBJ1-2; TRBD1 agrees at 8 bases. V lost 4 bases to trimming and J lost 3 bases; unmatched junction nucleotides: 10. Germline CDR1 is MNHEY and CDR2 is SVGAGI. The CDR3 has 16 amino acids. Here the CDR3 DNA reads TGTGCCAGCAGTTCCGACCGGACAGGGAGGGACTATGGCTACACCTTC. Its protein is CASSSDRTGRDYGYTF.

V and J are TRBV19 and TRBJ2-5; D is perhaps TRBD2 (5 bases). CDR3 length: 12 amino acids. The germline V gene encodes CDR1 LNHDA and CDR2 SQIVND (reference sequence). The germline V and J ends were trimmed by 5 bases and 11 bases, with 15 bases remaining between them. CDR3 amino acids: CASSRSTGKQYF. DNA for the CDR3: TGTGCCAGTAGTCGCTCCACCGGGAAGCAGTACTTC.

V and J are TRBV7-8 and TRBJ2-5; D perhaps matches TRBD1 (6 bases). V lost 1 base and J 4 bases, leaving 22 bases between the germline ends. The CDR3 is 18 residues long. Per germline, CDR1 SGHVS and CDR2 FQNEAQ. The CDR3 reads CASSLGGPGLRFGETQYF. In DNA form, the CDR3 reads TGTGCCAGCAGCTTAGGGGGGCCTGGGCTCCGGTTTGGAGAGACCCAGTACTTC. Full variable domain (outside the CDR3, taken from reference TRBV7-8 and TRBJ2-5): GAGVSQSPRYKVAKRGQDVALRCDPISGHVSLFWYQQALGQGPEFLTYFQNEAQLDKSGLPSDRFFAERPEGSVSTLKIQRTQQEDSAVYLCASSLGGPGLRFGETQYFGPGTRLLVL.